This TCR beta chain was captured by sequencing in a study of cytomegalovirus exposure and HLA in healthy donors (dated 2017 in TCRdb). Looking at the study overall: An earlier analysis of several hundred of the donors reported 250 to 300 Gb of sequence data and around 120 million unique TCR beta sequences obtained from about 180 million T cells. Roughly 300 gigabases of sequencing data and tens of millions of unique TCR sequences made up an early release that covered fewer than 650 HLA-typed donors. Of the roughly 400 genotyped donors, approximately 82% fell in the genetic ancestry cluster associated with self-reported Caucasian donors. The study aimed to test whether signatures of past pathogen exposure could be identified by cataloging public T cell receptors. Using immunosequencing, the study profiled T cell repertoires from 666 subjects and related those repertoires to cytomegalovirus serostatus. In addition to the first cohort of about 650 subjects, a separate validation cohort of approximately 130 different subjects was used. High-throughput TCR immunosequencing, statistical association of individual TCRs with disease status, and machine learning were combined to predict cytomegalovirus infection status. To study patterns of TCR occurrence, a later analysis re-analyzed previously published TCR beta repertoires from hundreds of donors and added high-resolution HLA genotyping. In the later analysis, no new phenotypic data were used to find candidate immune exposures; instead, reliance was placed on TCR beta sequences and their occurrence across donors. In an earlier analysis of 587 of the donors, high-throughput TCR beta sequencing was used to judge whether each TCR beta V gene segment behaved as functional or pseudogenic. Donor age, sex, ethnicity and CMV serostatus were collected together with the repertoire data. A later genetic analysis took genome-wide SNP genotypes for about three fifths of the roughly 700 donors and used that subset as a discovery cohort. Every discovery cohort repertoire had been produced on one sequencing platform. Both class I and class II loci were covered by HLA typing, at four-digit resolution. The number of donors typed differed by locus, with 629-630 for A, B, C, DRB1 and DQB1, more than 500 for DQA1, 600 to 610 for DPA1, and some 440 for DPB1. A few DR-DQ haplotypes were handled as single units for association and clustering because linkage in the cohort was strong. Among around 400 genotyped donors of the cohort, an average of about 220,000 unique TCR beta nucleotide sequences was sequenced per donor, of which about 18% were non-productive.

Points on this clone: Its binding antigen is unknown. It has no much larger one-base neighbor in the sample; base qualities were not kept.

The CDR3 numbers 15 residues from cysteine through phenylalanine. Left in the record is the CDR3 DNA by itself, 45 bases read in frame from the first base. V and J are truncated by 1 base and 0 bases respectively, leaving an intervening sequence of 10 bases. CDR1 and CDR2 (SGHDN, FVKESK) derive from the germline V gene. Library creation used the immunoSEQ multiplex PCR assay. For the multiplex PCR, a mixture combining 60 forward primers for TCR Vbeta segments and 13 reverse primers for TCR Jbeta segments was used. The CDR3 region of rearranged TCR beta genes was amplified from genomic DNA by a multiplex PCR assay. The amplified TCR beta libraries were sequenced on the Illumina HiSeq System as 87-base-pair reads. Per the authors' processing: In a later analysis, tens of millions of unique TCR beta chains were counted across the 500 to 700 repertoires, and roughly 11 million of these chains were shared by at least two donors. A nearest-neighbor algorithm error-corrected the raw reads and collapsed the reads into unique sequences, merging closely related sequences to remove PCR and sequencing errors. Alignment of CDR3 sequences to IMGT reference sequences was used to assign V, D and J gene segments. For a sequence to be retained, at least a six-nucleotide match to both a V gene segment and a J gene segment was required. A rearrangement was called productive if the CDR3 had no stop codons and remained in frame with V and J, and every other rearrangement was called non-productive. CDR3 was defined according to IMGT convention as the region running from the second conserved V-encoded cysteine to the conserved J-encoded phenylalanine. Sequences without an unambiguous match to a single V gene segment were excluded from the earlier analysis of a few hundred of the donors. In an earlier analysis of approximately 590 of the donors, a V segment was called functional when productive rearrangements were above 56.7%, and segregating when the standard deviation between donors exceeded 5%. A statistical classification framework was built to diagnose cytomegalovirus status from the catalog of TCR beta chain sequences. V and J gene assignment, in a later analysis, came from comparing TCR nucleotide sequences with IMGT/GENE-DB human TR gene sequences. In a later analysis, CDR3 sequences and most-parsimonious VDJ recombination scenarios were assigned using the TCRdist pipeline. A later analysis defined each TCR beta chain by its CDR3 amino acid sequence plus V-gene family, and excluded reads lacking a unique V-gene family. In a later analysis, approximately 590 highly shared, low-generation-probability nucleotide sequences were removed to address suspected cross-contamination and a sequencing artifact. In a later analysis, a clonal expansion index for each public chain was calculated from normalized within-repertoire ranks of inferred template counts. Generation probabilities in a later analysis came from a VDJ recombination model fitted to out-of-frame rearrangements, and those results were checked against IGoR. Hypergeometric tests were used in a later analysis to score TCR-TCR, TCR-HLA and TCR-CMV co-occurrence, with a repertoire-size bias correction applied to the TCR pairs. A later analysis estimated false discovery rates by permuting HLA or CMV assignments 20 times. In a later analysis, co-occurring TCRs were grouped using DBSCAN, with TCRdist sequence similarity added in when clustering inside HLA-allele-positive subsets. Repertoires with fewer than 30,000 or more than 120,000 public chains, plus five repertoires with anomalous nucleotide sharing, were excluded from co-occurrence clustering. TCRdb took this table from immuneACCESS and kept in-frame rearrangements with V and J called. Such tables lack part of the clones; where checked against another copy, unresolved V genes explain under half of the gap, and the rest is unexplained. That table supplies the V and J calls and clone size; D and trimming were determined from the DNA. In all, the sample holds about 97,000 clones, and around 82% of those were seen once. Together, the top ten hold 4.5% to 6.5% of the sample.

The cohort consisted of more than 650 healthy bone marrow donors. Cohort members were all nominally healthy when sampled, although unrecorded immune exposures were likely present. The donor tested CMV seropositive, placing the donor among the 310 or so seropositive members of the cohort. Each donor provided a peripheral blood sample, and peripheral blood mononuclear cells were used for TCR beta sequencing. The Qiagen DNeasy Blood Extraction Kit was used to extract genomic DNA from the blood cell samples. Overall study results and their limits: Most TCR sequences were observed very rarely across donors, whereas some public TCRs were present in many individuals. A further reported finding was that TCR beta sequences accurately predicted the HLA-A and HLA-B alleles for most subjects in the first cohort. Presence/absence analyses assumed roughly uniform sequencing depth across donors, an assumption that may not hold. CMV serostatus was the only immune exposure information available for the cohort. According to a later analysis, most CMV-associated TCR beta chains appeared to be HLA-restricted, and the HLA associations seemed to be driven largely by CMV exposure. In a later analysis, HLA-associated TCR beta chains were found to be more clonally expanded and to have lower generation probabilities than equally common non-associated chains. Some IMGT-functional V segments, including TRBV6-2 and TRBV6-3, could not be distinguished by the 87-base-pair reads and were therefore excluded. Assigning TCR associations to individual alleles was difficult when HLA alleles, especially DR and DQ, strongly co-occurred. According to a later genetic analysis, donors in an Asian-associated ancestry cluster had fewer N-insertions in productive TCRs than the roughly 670-donor mean. The classifier was reported to diagnose cytomegalovirus status with high specificity and sensitivity in both the original cohort and the validation cohort. In a later genetic analysis, a missense DCLRE1C variant was associated with V-gene and J-gene trimming of TCR beta chains, and the association was replicated in an independent cohort. Some 15 rarely observed V segments, including chromosome 9 orphons, were excluded from the earlier analysis of approximately 500 of the donors because counts were too low. According to a later analysis, TCR association rates differed among HLA loci, with DRB1 alleles showing the most associated TCRs and HLA-C alleles showing the fewest. A cluster of highly shared sequence variants was judged likely to represent a technical artifact of the sequencing pipeline. Because HLA typing was unavailable for some donors at each locus, only the typed subset was used in association tests. Linkage disequilibrium might explain the correlated functional status among segregating V segments, but an unknown experimental factor could not be ruled out. The cohort was sequenced for TCR beta chains only, and without alpha or paired-chain data the features that could be detected were limited. According to a later analysis, parvovirus B19, influenza, CMV and Epstein-Barr virus appeared linked to several top co-occurrence clusters. According to the authors, the approach could potentially be generalized to other disease states and immunological phenotypes. The study listed 150 to 200 TCR beta chains as associated with cytomegalovirus. In an earlier analysis of roughly 500 of the donors, most TCR beta V segments appeared in productive rearrangements about 90% or about 30% of the time, broadly matching IMGT annotations. Specific HLA alleles were associated with more than 15,000 TCR beta sequences at a false discovery rate of 0.05 in a later analysis. Three of the identified cytomegalovirus-associated TCR beta chains were confirmed in vitro to be specific for cytomegalovirus antigens.

The receptor chain draws on TRBV14 and TRBJ2-7; the D segment could be TRBD1, given 5 matching bases. The sequenced sample consisted of PBMCs. This clonotype was obtained from a middle-aged man in good health and CMV-seropositive. The CDR3 reads CASSQVFTGSYEQYF. The DNA sequence follows: TGTGCCAGCAGCCAAGTTTTTACAGGCTCCTACGAGCAGTACTTC.